Each of the 7 T cell receptor beta chains below was sequenced from the same sample in a study of control samples from healthy donors and cancer patients. Using immunoSEQ multiplex PCR, the repertoire was profiled, and TCRdb retains in-frame clones only, with some absent. The data contain 200,000 to 250,000 clones, about 95% of them singletons. Sequenced input: blood. All receptors derive from a man in his fifties or sixties in good health.

This chain uses TRBV28 with TRBJ1-1; 8 positions match TRBD1. The CDR3 length is 12 residues. V gave up 6 bases and J gave up 10 bases; unmatched junction bases: 7. Per the germline V gene, CDR1 is MDHEN and CDR2 is SYDVKM. DNA for the CDR3: TGTGCCAGCAGCCCCCCACAGGGGGGAGCTTTCTTT. The encoded protein is CASSPPQGGAFF.

The rearrangement links TRBV11-2 to TRBJ1-1; the D is unclear. CDR1 and CDR2 from the germline V gene are SGHAT and FQNNGV. V was trimmed by 5 bases and J by 0 bases, leaving 10 bases between them. CDR3 length: 14 residues. The CDR3 region is CASSPRQMNTEAFF. CDR3 nucleotides: TGTGCCAGCAGCCCGCGGCAGATGAACACTGAAGCTTTCTTT.

There are a few counts of this clone. The V and J genes are TRBV14 and TRBJ2-2; the D gene is possibly TRBD2 (7 bases). CDR1 is SGHDN and CDR2 is FVKESK in the germline V gene. The CDR3 is 15 amino acids. V lost 1 base and J 7 bases, leaving 13 bases between the germline ends. CDR3 amino acids: CASSQARGAVGELFF. The CDR3 region has the DNA TGTGCCAGCAGCCAAGCTCGGGGGGCGGTCGGGGAGCTGTTTTTT.

The rearrangement links TRBV2 to TRBJ1-2, with 9 nucleotides matching TRBD1. Trimming cost V 7 bases and J 7 bases; bases outside gene matches: 7. The CDR3 has 13 residues. The germline V gene encodes CDR1 SNHLY and CDR2 FYNNEI. The CDR3 protein is CASNVQGASGYTF. Here the CDR3 DNA reads TGTGCCAGCAATGTACAGGGGGCCTCTGGCTACACCTTC.

The V call is TRBV12-3 or TRBV12-4, the J call TRBJ2-7; D is ambiguous. This CDR3 is built from 12 residues. V dropped 6 bases and J dropped 5 bases, with 11 bases sitting between them. The CDR3 here is CASSPYIDEQYF. CDR3 DNA: TGTGCCAGCAGCCCTTACATCGACGAGCAGTACTTC.

The chain carries TRBV30 and TRBJ2-7, with D possibly being TRBD2 (6 bases). V dropped 2 bases and J dropped 7 bases, with 15 bases sitting between them. The CDR3 spans 13 residues. The germline V gene encodes CDR1 GTSNPN and CDR2 SVGIG (reference sequence). CDR3 loop: CAWSTSEGREQYV. CDR3 nucleotides: TGTGCCTGGAGTACCTCGGAGGGGCGGGAGCAGTACGTC.

This sequence joins TRBV11-2 and TRBJ2-3, with D possibly matching TRBD2 (6 bases). The CDR3 has 15 residues. CDR1 SGHAT and CDR2 FQNNGV come from the germline V gene. The V gene lost 1 base and the J gene lost 3 bases, with 11 bases spanning the gap. In nucleotides, the CDR3 is TGTGCCAGCAGCTTAGGCGGGGAGAGGACAGATACGCAGTATTTT. This translates into CASSLGGERTDTQYF.